The text below deals with one TCR beta chain. The sample belongs to a study of cytomegalovirus exposure and HLA in healthy donors. Profiling relied on immunoSEQ multiplex PCR, and the TCRdb table lists in-frame clones only, not all of them. The sample carries tens of thousands of clones, roughly 90% recorded once. CDR1 and CDR2 (germline): SGHDT, YYEEEE. Trimming removed 4 bases from V and 1 base from J; junction bases left unmatched: 5. This CDR3 is built from 16 residues. J is TRBJ2-6 and V is TRBV5-6; TRBD1 matches 7 bases. Sequencing was carried out using PBMCs. The sequence was collected from a man aged 18 to 30 in good health and CMV-seronegative. The CDR3 protein is CASSLYRGSGANVLTF. The CDR3 DNA reads as TGTGCCAGCAGCCTATACAGGGGATCTGGGGCCAACGTCCTGACTTTC.